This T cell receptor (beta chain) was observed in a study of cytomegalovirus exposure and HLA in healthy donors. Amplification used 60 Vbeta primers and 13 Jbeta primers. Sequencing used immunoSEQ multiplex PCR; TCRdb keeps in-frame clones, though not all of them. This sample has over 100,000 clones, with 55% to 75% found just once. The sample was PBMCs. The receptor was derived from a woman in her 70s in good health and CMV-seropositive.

CDR3 residues: CASSLGGTGGTYEQYF. DNA for the CDR3: TGTGCCAGCAGCTTAGGTGGGACAGGGGGTACTTACGAGCAGTACTTC. The genes are TRBV7-2 and TRBJ2-7; 11 positions agree with TRBD1. This CDR3 region has 16 residues. With V trimmed by 1 base and J by 4 bases, 6 bases remained unmatched. CDR1 is SGHTA and CDR2 is FQGNSA in the germline V gene.